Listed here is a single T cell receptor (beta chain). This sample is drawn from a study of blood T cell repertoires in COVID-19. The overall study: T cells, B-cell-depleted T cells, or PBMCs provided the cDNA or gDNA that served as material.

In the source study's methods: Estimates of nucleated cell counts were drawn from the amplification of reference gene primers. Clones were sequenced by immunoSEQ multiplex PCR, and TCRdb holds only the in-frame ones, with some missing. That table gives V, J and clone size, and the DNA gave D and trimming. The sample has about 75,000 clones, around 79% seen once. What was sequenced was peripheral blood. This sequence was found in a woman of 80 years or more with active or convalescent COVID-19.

The chain's CDR3 is CASSLDPSYNSPLHF. The CDR3 DNA reads TGTGCCAGCAGCTTAGATCCGTCCTATAATTCACCCCTCCACTTT. V gene TRBV7-2 combines with J gene TRBJ1-6; D unclear. The V and J ends lost 1 base and 1 base respectively, with 5 bases between them. CDR1 is SGHTA, CDR2 FQGNSA, per germline. This CDR3 has 15 residues.